This TCR beta chain was documented in a study of T cell changes during pregnancy in multiple sclerosis. TCRdb's copy holds only in-frame clones and misses some; the assay was immunoSEQ multiplex PCR. The repertoire holds tens of thousands of clones, with approximately 89% as singletons. The CDR3 consists of 15 residues. V shed 1 base and J 5 bases; nucleotides not matched to a gene: 7. Germline CDR1 reads LGHNA; CDR2 reads YSLEER. This clonotype was sampled from a female donor with multiple sclerosis, enrolled in a pregnancy study. The rearrangement joins TRBV4-3 to TRBJ1-2, with 7 bases aligning to TRBD1. Sequences were derived from peripheral blood, sampled in the first trimester of pregnancy. CDR3 sequence reads: CASSQVAQTGYGYTF. Here the CDR3 DNA reads TGCGCCAGCAGCCAAGTGGCCCAGACAGGGTATGGCTACACCTTC.